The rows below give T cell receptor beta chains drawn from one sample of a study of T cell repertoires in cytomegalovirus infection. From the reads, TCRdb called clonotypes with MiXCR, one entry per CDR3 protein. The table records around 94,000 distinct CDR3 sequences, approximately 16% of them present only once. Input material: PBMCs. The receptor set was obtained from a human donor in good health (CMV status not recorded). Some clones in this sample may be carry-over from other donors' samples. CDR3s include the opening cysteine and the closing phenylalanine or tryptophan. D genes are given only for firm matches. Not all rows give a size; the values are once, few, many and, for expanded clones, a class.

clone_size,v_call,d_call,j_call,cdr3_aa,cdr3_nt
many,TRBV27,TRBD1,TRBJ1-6,CASSLRAGGDNSPLHF,TGTGCCAGCAGTTTACGGGCAGGGGGCGATAATTCACCCCTCCACTTT
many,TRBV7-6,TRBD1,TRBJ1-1,CASSPVPGQAMRNTEAFF,TGTGCCAGCAGCCCAGTACCGGGACAGGCCATGAGGAACACTGAAGCTTTCTTT
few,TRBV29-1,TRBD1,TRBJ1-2,CSGGTGDSGYTF,TGCAGCGGTGGGACAGGCGACTCTGGCTACACCTTC
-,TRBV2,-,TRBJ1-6,CASRRGVYNSPLHF,TGTGCCAGCAGGAGGGGCGTCTACAATTCACCCCTCCACTTT
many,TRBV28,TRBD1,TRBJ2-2,CASRPERQGAGKGELFF,TGTGCCAGCAGACCGGAGCGACAGGGGGCGGGCAAGGGGGAGCTGTTTTTT
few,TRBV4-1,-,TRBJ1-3,CASSQGNRASGNTIYF,TGCGCCAGCAGCCAAGGAAACAGGGCTTCTGGAAACACCATATATTTT
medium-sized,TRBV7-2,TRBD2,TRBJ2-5,CALNEEISGDYAPRRDQTQYF,TGTGCCCTAAATGAGGAAATAAGCGGGGACTACGCCCCGAGGAGAGACCAGACCCAGTACTTC
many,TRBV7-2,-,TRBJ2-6,CASSLAAAGANVLTF,TGTGCCAGCAGCTTAGCGGCGGCTGGGGCCAACGTCCTGACTTTC
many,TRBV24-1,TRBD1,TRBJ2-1,CATSRTGFGNEQFF,TGTGCCACCAGTCGGACAGGGTTCGGCAATGAGCAGTTCTTC
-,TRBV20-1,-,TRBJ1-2,CSSTTPGLGYTF,TGCAGTTCCACCACCCCTGGGCTTGGCTACACCTTC
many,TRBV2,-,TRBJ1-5,CASSRNQPQHF,TGTGCCAGCAGTCGTAATCAGCCCCAGCATTTT
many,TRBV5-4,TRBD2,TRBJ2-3,CASSLYRRGGTDTQYF,TGTGCCAGCAGCTTGTATCGGCGGGGGGGCACAGATACGCAGTATTTT
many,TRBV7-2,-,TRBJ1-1,CASSQLQGEFTEAFF,TGTGCCAGCAGCCAACTACAGGGAGAGTTTACTGAAGCTTTCTTT
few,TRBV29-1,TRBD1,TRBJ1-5,CSTGQGNQPQHF,TGCAGCACGGGACAGGGGAATCAGCCCCAGCATTTT
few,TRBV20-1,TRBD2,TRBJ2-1,CSADMTSGLSYNEQFF,TGCAGTGCTGACATGACTAGCGGCTTGTCCTACAATGAGCAGTTCTTC
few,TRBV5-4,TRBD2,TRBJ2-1,CASSAGVAGGPSYNEQFF,TGTGCCAGCAGCGCCGGCGTAGCGGGGGGGCCTTCCTACAATGAGCAGTTCTTC
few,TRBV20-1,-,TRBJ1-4,CSALSPGDEKLFF,TGCAGTGCCCTCTCCCCAGGGGATGAAAAACTGTTTTTT
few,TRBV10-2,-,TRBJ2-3,CASKGLTSTDTQYF,TGCGCCAGCAAGGGCCTAACTTCCACAGATACGCAGTATTTT
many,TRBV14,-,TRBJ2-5,CASSQGTVWETQYF,TGTGCCAGCAGCCAAGGAACCGTGTGGGAGACCCAGTACTTC
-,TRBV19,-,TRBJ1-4,CASSIRQFNEKLFF,TGTGCCAGTAGTATTAGGCAGTTTAATGAAAAACTGTTTTTT
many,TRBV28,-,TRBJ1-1,CASSFDGMNTEAFF,TGTGCCAGCAGTTTCGACGGGATGAACACTGAAGCTTTCTTT
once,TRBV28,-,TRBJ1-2,CASRPGTSNYGYTF,TGTGCCAGCAGACCCGGGACTTCGAACTATGGCTACACCTTC
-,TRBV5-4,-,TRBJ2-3,CASSPRIAPSTDTQYF,TGTGCCAGCAGCCCCCGTATAGCGCCAAGCACAGATACGCAGTATTTT
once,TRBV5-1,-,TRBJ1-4,CASRLLDSATNEKLFF,TGCGCCAGCAGATTATTAGACAGTGCAACTAATGAAAAACTGTTTTTT
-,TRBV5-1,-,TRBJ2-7,CASSLVGDYEQYF,TGCGCCAGCAGCTTGGTGGGGGACTACGAGCAGTACTTC
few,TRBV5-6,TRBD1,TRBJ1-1,CASSSKTGTTEAFF,TGTGCCAGCAGCTCCAAGACAGGGACAACTGAAGCTTTCTTT
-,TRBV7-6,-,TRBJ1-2,CASSLGLTRSYGYTF,TGTGCCAGCAGCTTAGGATTAACGCGATCCTATGGCTACACCTTC
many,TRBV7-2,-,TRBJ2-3,CASSGTRGDTQYF,TGTGCCAGCAGCGGGACTCGGGGTGATACGCAGTATTTT
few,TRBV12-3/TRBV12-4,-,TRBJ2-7,CASSWGGGPSYEQYF,TGTGCCAGCAGCTGGGGGGGGGGGCCCTCCTACGAGCAGTACTTC